The source of this TCR beta chain is a study of shared clonotypes between healthy human individuals. General study results and limits: It was observed that 4% to 6% of naive CD4 clonotypes were shared across a handful of donors. Across subsets, estimated richness was generally greater for naive than for memory populations.

Profiled with immunoSEQ multiplex PCR; TCRdb holds only in-frame clones, not every one. The profile shows about 2.3 million clones, 93% of them singletons. About this clone: The target antigen is unknown.

The V segment lost 2 bases and the J segment 5 bases; nucleotides outside the gene matches: 13. The length of the CDR3 is 18 residues. Germline assignment: CDR1 MNHEY and CDR2 SMNVEV (reference sequence). It was into CD45RA+ naive and CD45RA-negative memory subsets that the CD4+ cells were split. The V gene is TRBV27, the J gene TRBJ2-7, with 12 bases matching TRBD2. The receptor comes from a man younger than 30 in good health. Some clones in this sample may be carry-over from other donors' samples. Sequencing was done on a sample of naive CD4+ T cells from PBMCs. The subset: CD45RA+ positively selected. Here the CDR3 reads CASSLKVGTSGFQNEQYF. In DNA form, the CDR3 reads TGTGCCAGCAGTTTAAAGGTTGGGACTAGCGGGTTCCAGAACGAGCAGTACTTC.